A single T cell receptor beta chain is shown here with its context. This sample was taken from a study of control samples from healthy donors and cancer patients. The protocol was immunoSEQ multiplex PCR, while the TCRdb copy is restricted to in-frame clones and leaves out a portion. The sample holds 110,000 to 150,000 clones; 85% to 95% are singletons and the top ten take 10% to 15%. The clonotype comes from a man aged 40-50 years in good health. The material sequenced was blood.

CDR3 DNA sequence: TGTGCCAGCAGTTTATCGGAACAGATGAACACTGAAGCTTTCTTT. Amino acids: CASSLSEQMNTEAFF. The chain has TRBV27 and TRBJ1-1; no reliable D call. CDR3 length: 15 residues. Per the germline V gene, CDR1 is MNHEY and CDR2 is SMNVEV (reference sequence). V lost 0 bases to trimming and J lost 0 bases, with 8 bases between them.